This entry lists 27 T cell receptor beta chains sequenced from one sample in a study of identical twins. Each CDR3 protein is one row after TCRdb ran MiXCR on the 5' RACE reads. The sample gives approximately 220,000 distinct CDR3 sequences, 6.5% to 8.5% of which show up once; just under 2% is in the top ten. This sample also appeared in a second study, on yellow fever vaccine responses in identical twins.

Sequencing input: memory (CD45RO+) T cells sorted from blood. The receptors derive from a woman between 18 and 30 years old in good health.

This clonotype occurred many times. The V gene is TRBV3-1, the J gene TRBJ2-5, with 8 bases fitting TRBD1. The CDR3 totals 14 residues. CDR1 and CDR2 (germline): LGHDT, YNNKEL (reference sequence). Trimming cost V 3 bases and J 4 bases; bases outside gene matches: 4. The chain's CDR3 is CASSQATGGETQYF. The CDR3 nucleotides read TGTGCCAGCAGCCAGGCTACAGGGGGAGAGACCCAGTACTTC.

V usage is TRBV11-2 and J usage is TRBJ2-3, with 14 bases identical to TRBD2. The junction had 9 bases not matched to a gene; V was cut back by 5 bases and J by 14 bases. CDR3 length: 14 residues. Germline assignment: CDR1 SGHAT and CDR2 FQNNGV. CDR3 sequence: CASSGPGLAGVGYF. CDR3 bases: TGTGCCAGCAGCGGGCCGGGACTAGCGGGGGTAGGGTATTTT. Full variable domain (missing parts from reference TRBV11-2 and TRBJ2-3): EAGVAQSPRYKIIEKRQSVAFWCNPISGHATLYWYQQILGQGPKLLIQFQNNGVVDDSQLPKDRFSAERLKGVDSTLKIQPAKLEDSAVYLCASSGPGLAGVGYFGPGTRLTVL.

This sequence joins TRBV5-6 and TRBJ2-3, with TRBD2 identical over 8 bases. Trimming at V came to 4 bases and at J to 3 bases, leaving 10 bases not matched to a gene. This CDR3 contains 16 residues. Germline V gives CDR1 SGHDT, CDR2 YYEEEE. This CDR3 is CASSRNSGAQTDTQYF. The CDR3 bases are TGTGCCAGCAGCCGTAATAGCGGGGCGCAAACAGATACGCAGTATTTT.

The table lists this clonotype with a few counts. This rearrangement joins TRBV7-2 to TRBJ2-2; a weak D match, TRBD1 (7 bases). Looked up from germline, CDR1 is SGHTA and CDR2 is FQGNSA. The CDR3 is 14 residues long. Trimming took 2 bases from V and 7 from J, leaving 11 bases between them. The CDR3 coding sequence is TGTGCCAGCAGCTTATCCAGGGGGGTCGGGGAGCTGTTTTTT. Amino acids: CASSLSRGVGELFF.

The sample holds a few counts of this clonotype. The gene calls are TRBV29-1 and TRBJ2-1; either TRBD1 or TRBD2 may supply D (5 bases each). CDR1 and CDR2 from the germline V gene are SQVTM and ANQGSEA. The CDR3 totals 14 residues. V was cut by 5 bases and J by 0 bases, with 11 bases left in between. CDR3 nucleotides: TGCAGCGTTAGTTGGGGGAGCTCCTACAATGAGCAGTTCTTC. Translated, it gives CSVSWGSSYNEQFF.

The genes are TRBV5-1 and TRBJ2-2; TRBD2 agrees at 14 bases. The V gene's germline CDR1 is SGHRS and CDR2 YFSETQ. V shed 3 bases and J 1 base; nucleotides not matched to a gene: 2. The CDR3 has 17 residues. The CDR3 DNA reads as TGCGCCAGCAGCTCCGGGACTAGCGGGGGGAACACCGGGGAGCTGTTTTTT. Residues: CASSSGTSGGNTGELFF.

This clonotype has a count of ten or more. The chain employs TRBV7-9 and TRBJ2-1, with TRBD2 matching 7 bases. CDR3 size: 15 residues. Trimming at V came to 1 base and at J to 10 bases, leaving 10 bases not matched to a gene. Germline CDR1 reads SEHNR; CDR2 reads FQNEAQ (reference sequence). This chain's CDR3 is CASSLDFAGASEQFF. CDR3 nucleotides: TGTGCCAGCAGCTTAGATTTTGCGGGAGCCTCCGAGCAGTTCTTC.

The chain carries TRBV5-4 and TRBJ2-1; D is unclear. The CDR3 runs to 15 residues. Germline-derived CDR1 and CDR2 are SGHNT and YYREEE (reference sequence). Here the CDR3 reads CAYMFWQLAYNEQFF. In DNA form, the CDR3 reads TGTGCTTATATGTTCTGGCAGCTGGCCTACAATGAGCAGTTCTTC.

There are many counts of this clonotype. The V gene is TRBV12-3 or TRBV12-4, the J gene TRBJ2-1; maybe TRBD2 (5 bases). Trimming removed 0 bases from V and 5 bases from J, with 11 bases in between. CDR3 length: 15 residues. The CDR3 DNA sequence: TGTGCCAGCAGTTTAGCCGGGAACCGAAACAATGAGCAGTTCTTC. Residues: CASSLAGNRNNEQFF.

This clonotype was detected ten times or more. The chain recombines TRBV7-9 with TRBJ2-1; TRBD2 aligns across 12 bases. The V segment lost 3 bases and the J segment 4 bases; nucleotides outside the gene matches: 4. The CDR3 loop spans 16 amino acids. In germline, CDR1 is SEHNR, CDR2 FQNEAQ (reference sequence). CDR3 region: CASSFNLAGGYNEQFF. The CDR3 DNA reads as TGTGCCAGCAGCTTTAACCTAGCGGGAGGGTACAATGAGCAGTTCTTC.

This sequence joins TRBV7-2 and TRBJ2-7; 8 bases are shared with TRBD1. The CDR3 consists of 13 residues. V dropped 5 bases and J dropped 5; count of bases not matched to a gene: 5. Germline V gives CDR1 SGHTA, CDR2 FQGNSA. CDR3 DNA: TGTGCCAGCAGCCGAAGACAGGGGAACGAGCAGTACTTC. This gives the protein CASSRRQGNEQYF.

In this sample, this clonotype turned up a few times. This chain uses TRBV4-2 with TRBJ2-3; the match to TRBD2 covers 10 bases. Germline CDR1 reads LGHNA; CDR2 reads YNFKEQ. This CDR3 comprises 15 residues. The V segment lost 0 bases and the J segment 3 bases; nucleotides outside the gene matches: 0. The CDR3 is CASSQETSGTDTQYF. The CDR3 region has the DNA TGTGCCAGCAGCCAAGAGACTAGCGGGACAGATACGCAGTATTTT.

In this sample, this clonotype turned up many times. This chain joins TRBV16 and TRBJ1-2; D is unresolved. Germline V lookup: CDR1 KGHSY, CDR2 FQNENV. The CDR3 length is 14 residues. The V and J ends lost 0 bases and 0 bases respectively, with 5 bases between them. The CDR3 is CASSQSGANYGYTF. CDR3 coding DNA: TGTGCCAGCAGCCAATCAGGCGCTAACTATGGCTACACCTTC.

This clonotype was seen ten or more times. The rearrangement joins TRBV5-1 to TRBJ1-2, with 8 bases identical to TRBD1. With 0 bases clipped from V and 4 bases from J, the junction kept 8 bases outside the gene matches. The CDR3 has 16 amino acids. Per the germline V gene, CDR1 is SGHRS and CDR2 is YFSETQ. The CDR3: CASSLGGQGSSYGYTF. As DNA, the CDR3 is TGCGCCAGCAGCTTGGGCGGACAGGGATCTTCCTATGGCTACACCTTC.

This clonotype was recorded a few times. Germline is not matched at one junction end, which may reflect a read error. J is TRBJ2-5 and V is TRBV11-2, with D maybe TRBD2 (6 bases). CDR1 and CDR2 from the germline V gene are SGHAT and FQNNGV. The CDR3 consists of 12 residues. CDR3 sequence reads: CASSLGAGTSHF. CDR3 coding DNA: TGTGCCAGCAGCTTGGGCGCGGGGACCTCCCACTTC. The full variable domain, with the rest looked up from reference TRBV11-2 and TRBJ2-5, is EAGVAQSPRYKIIEKRQSVAFWCNPISGHATLYWYQQILGQGPKLLIQFQNNGVVDDSQLPKDRFSAERLKGVDSTLKIQPAKLEDSAVYLCASSLGAGTSHFGPGTRLLVL.

At least ten counts were recorded for this clonotype. The gene calls are TRBV29-1 and TRBJ1-2, with TRBD1 matching over 8 bases. V gave up 5 bases and J gave up 8 bases; unmatched junction bases: 10. The CDR3 runs to 13 residues. Germline V gene lookup returns CDR1 SQVTM and CDR2 ANQGSEA. The CDR3 spells CSVLGQAGGGYTF. The CDR3 DNA reads TGCAGCGTTTTGGGACAGGCAGGCGGGGGCTACACCTTC.

In its sample, this clonotype was seen a few times. The chain combines TRBV20-1 with TRBJ2-6; the D call may be TRBD1 or TRBD2 (6 bases each). Germline loops: CDR1 DFQATT, CDR2 SNEGSKA (reference sequence). This CDR3 spans 15 amino acids. V was trimmed by 4 bases and J by 2 bases, leaving 12 bases between them. CDR3 amino acids: CSATGGGAGANVLTF. CDR3 DNA: TGCAGTGCTACTGGAGGGGGTGCTGGGGCCAACGTCCTGACTTTC.

There are a few counts of this clonotype. Sequence at one end of the junction differs from germline and may be a read error. The rearrangement links TRBV25-1 to TRBJ2-1; 7 bases match TRBD2. Looked up from germline, CDR1 is MGHDK and CDR2 is SYGVNS. The CDR3 consists of 11 residues. CDR3 DNA: TGTGCCAGCAGCGAACGGGGGGAGCAGCTCTTC. Its protein product is CASSERGEQLF.

This clonotype appeared many times. The chain combines TRBV7-9 with TRBJ2-5; 9 positions agree with TRBD2. The CDR3 has 15 residues. The J segment lost 6 bases and the V segment lost 6 bases, leaving 11 bases of the junction unmatched. The germline V gene encodes CDR1 SEHNR and CDR2 FQNEAQ (reference sequence). The CDR3 bases are TGTGCCAGCAGTTACAACGAGCGGGGGGCGAAGACCCAGTACTTC. Translation: CASSYNERGAKTQYF.

This sequence joins TRBV5-1 and TRBJ2-2, with 10 positions matching TRBD2. After removal of 5 bases from V and 6 bases from J, the junction contained 10 bases not matched to a gene. Germline assignment: CDR1 SGHRS and CDR2 YFSETQ. The CDR3 has 16 amino acids. DNA of the CDR3: TGCGCCAGCAGTTCCGCCCCTAGCGGGAGTGCCGGGGAGCTGTTTTTT. Translated: CASSSAPSGSAGELFF. Based on the CDR3 plus reference TRBV5-1 and TRBJ2-2, the full variable domain is KAGVTQTPRYLIKTRGQQVTLSCSPISGHRSVSWYQQTPGQGLQFLFEYFSETQRNKGNFPGRFSGRQFSNSRSEMNVSTLELGDSALYLCASSSAPSGSAGELFFGEGSRLTVL.

This clonotype was seen at least ten times. The rearrangement links TRBV7-3 to TRBJ2-1; 8 bases agree with TRBD1. The CDR3 is made up of 12 amino acids. V was clipped by 7 bases and J by 14 bases; unmatched bases: 10. The V gene's germline CDR1 is SGHTA and CDR2 FQGTGA. Here the CDR3 DNA reads TGTGCCAGCAACGTACCGGGACAGGAGAAGTTCTTC. Protein sequence: CASNVPGQEKFF.

This clonotype was seen more than once but under ten times. The chain combines TRBV27 with TRBJ2-1; 9 bases line up with TRBD2. In germline, CDR1 is MNHEY, CDR2 SMNVEV (reference sequence). With V trimmed by 5 bases and J by 9 bases, 11 bases remained unmatched. This CDR3 is 15 amino acids long. This CDR3 is CASSPGGLAGSEQFF. The CDR3 coding sequence is TGTGCCAGCAGTCCCGGAGGGCTAGCGGGGAGTGAGCAGTTCTTC.

This sequence joins TRBV7-2 and TRBJ2-1; 12 nucleotides line up with TRBD1. The CDR3 length is 16 residues. Germline CDR1 and CDR2: SGHTA and FQGNSA. The J segment lost 6 bases and the V segment lost 5 bases, leaving 8 bases of the junction unmatched. DNA of the CDR3: TGTGCCAGCAGCGCCATCTCGGGACAGGGGGCCAATGAGCAGTTCTTC. This translates into CASSAISGQGANEQFF. Combining the CDR3 with reference TRBV7-2 and TRBJ2-1 gives the whole variable domain GAGVSQSPSNKVTEKGKDVELRCDPISGHTALYWYRQSLGQGLEFLIYFQGNSAPDKSGLPSDRFSAERTGGSVSTLTIQRTQQEDSAVYLCASSAISGQGANEQFFGPGTRLTVL.

V is TRBV6-1 and J is TRBJ2-7; no clear D gene. Trimming left V 6 bases short and J 0 bases short, with 12 bases between. This CDR3 region has 14 residues. Per germline, CDR1 MNHNS and CDR2 SASEGT. CDR3 region: CASRVSGSSYEQYF. The CDR3 region has the DNA TGTGCCAGCAGAGTGTCAGGAAGCTCCTACGAGCAGTACTTC.

The chain has TRBV7-9 and TRBJ1-3; D ambiguous. The V end was cut by 0 bases, the J end by 4 bases, with 10 bases between. In germline, CDR1 is SEHNR, CDR2 FQNEAQ (reference sequence). The CDR3 spans 15 residues. The CDR3 coding sequence is TGTGCCAGCAGCTTAGCTCAAGGGTGGGGAAACACCATATATTTT. Its protein product is CASSLAQGWGNTIYF.

This clonotype was counted only a few times. The chain employs TRBV5-6 and TRBJ2-1, with 8 bases matching TRBD2. The germline gives CDR1 SGHDT, CDR2 YYEEEE. The CDR3 length is 17 residues. J lost 0 bases, V lost 4 bases, and 9 bases had no gene match. This chain's CDR3 is CASSRHRGGSSYNEQFF. In DNA, the CDR3 is TGTGCCAGCAGCCGACACCGGGGGGGGAGCTCCTACAATGAGCAGTTCTTC. Looking up the rest from reference TRBV5-6 and TRBJ2-1 gives the full variable domain: DAGVTQSPTHLIKTRGQQVTLRCSPKSGHDTVSWYQQALGQGPQFIFQYYEEEERQRGNFPDRFSGHQFPNYSSELNVNALLLGDSALYLCASSRHRGGSSYNEQFFGPGTRLTVL.

This clonotype was seen more than once but under ten times. The chain employs TRBV4-1 and TRBJ2-7; D unresolved. The CDR3 sequence is 15 residues long. Germline V gives CDR1 MGHRA, CDR2 YSYEKL. Trimming took 1 base from V and 0 from J, leaving 10 bases between them. CDR3 DNA: TGCGCCAGCAGCCAAGCTGCACTGGCCTCCTACGAGCAGTACTTC. Its protein product is CASSQAALASYEQYF.